This TCR beta chain is drawn from a study of graft-versus-host responses after intestinal transplantation. At the level of the study: Every transplant recipient was induced with anti-thymocyte globulin, then maintained on tacrolimus and steroids for two to three years. Study-wide results and caveats: Maximum circulating GvH clone levels tracked with early post-transplant HvG decreases.

Of note for this clone: Its antigen is still unknown.

The CDR3 is 15 residues long. V dropped 0 bases and J dropped 6 bases, with 9 bases sitting between them. Per germline, CDR1 LGHNT and CDR2 FRNRAP. Method: immunoSEQ multiplex PCR; TCRdb's copy keeps in-frame clones and lacks some. Among over 90,000 clones listed, 90% to 95% were seen once. The chain uses TRBV12-5 and TRBJ1-6; D possibly corresponds to TRBD1 (5 bases). The TCR was taken from a human donor who was the organ donor for an intestinal transplant. The sample consisted of unstimulated CD4+ T cells sorted from spleen or lymph node cells, taken before transplant. The CDR3 DNA sequence: TGTGCTAGTGGTTTGGTGGGGCTAGGTAATTCACCCCTCCACTTT. It encodes CASGLVGLGNSPLHF.